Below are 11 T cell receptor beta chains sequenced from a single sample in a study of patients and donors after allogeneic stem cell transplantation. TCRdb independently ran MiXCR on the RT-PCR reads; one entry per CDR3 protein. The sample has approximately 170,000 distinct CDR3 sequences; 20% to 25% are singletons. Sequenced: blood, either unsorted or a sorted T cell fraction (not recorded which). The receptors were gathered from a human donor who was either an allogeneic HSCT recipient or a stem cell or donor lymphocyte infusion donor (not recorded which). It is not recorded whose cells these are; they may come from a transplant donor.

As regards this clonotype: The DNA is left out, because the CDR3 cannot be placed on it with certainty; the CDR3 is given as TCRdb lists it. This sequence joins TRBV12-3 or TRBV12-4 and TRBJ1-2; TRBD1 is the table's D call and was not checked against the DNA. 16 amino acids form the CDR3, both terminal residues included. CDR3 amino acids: CASSLGTGQGIYGYTF.

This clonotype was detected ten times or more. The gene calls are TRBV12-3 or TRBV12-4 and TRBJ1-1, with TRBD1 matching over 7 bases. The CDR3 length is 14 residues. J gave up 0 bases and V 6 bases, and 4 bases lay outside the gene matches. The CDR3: CASSSGQLNTEAFF. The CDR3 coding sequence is TGTGCCAGCAGCTCGGGACAGTTGAACACTGAAGCTTTCTTT.

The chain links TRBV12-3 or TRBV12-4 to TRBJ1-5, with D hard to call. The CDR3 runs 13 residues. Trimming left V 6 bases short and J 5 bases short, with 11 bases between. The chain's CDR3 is CASSPRGDQPQHF. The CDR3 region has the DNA TGTGCCAGCAGCCCCCGCGGGGATCAGCCCCAGCATTTT.

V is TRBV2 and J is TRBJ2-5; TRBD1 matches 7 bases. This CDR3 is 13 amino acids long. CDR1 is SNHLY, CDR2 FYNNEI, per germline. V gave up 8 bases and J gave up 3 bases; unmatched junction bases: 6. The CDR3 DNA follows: TGTGCCAGCCCTCGGGACAGTAAAGAGACCCAGTACTTC. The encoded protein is CASPRDSKETQYF.

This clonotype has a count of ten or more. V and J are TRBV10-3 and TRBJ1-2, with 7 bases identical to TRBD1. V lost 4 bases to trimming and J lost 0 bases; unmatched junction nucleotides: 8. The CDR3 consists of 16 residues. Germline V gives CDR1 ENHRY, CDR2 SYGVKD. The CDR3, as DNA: TGTGCCATCAGTGTGGCAGGGGGTCGAGCTAACTATGGCTACACCTTC. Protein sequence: CAISVAGGRANYGYTF.

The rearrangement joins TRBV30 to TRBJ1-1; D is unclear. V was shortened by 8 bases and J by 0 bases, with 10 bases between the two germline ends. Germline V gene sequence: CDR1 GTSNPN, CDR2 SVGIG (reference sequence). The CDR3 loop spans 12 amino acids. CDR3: CAHRGLNTEAFF. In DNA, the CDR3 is TGTGCCCACCGCGGGTTGAACACTGAAGCTTTCTTT.

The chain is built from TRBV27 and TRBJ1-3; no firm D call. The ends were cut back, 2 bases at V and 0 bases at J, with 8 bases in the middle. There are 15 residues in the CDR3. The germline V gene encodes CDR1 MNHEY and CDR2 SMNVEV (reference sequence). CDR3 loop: CASSLQAYSGNTIYF. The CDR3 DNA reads TGTGCCAGCAGTTTACAGGCTTACTCTGGAAACACCATATATTTT.

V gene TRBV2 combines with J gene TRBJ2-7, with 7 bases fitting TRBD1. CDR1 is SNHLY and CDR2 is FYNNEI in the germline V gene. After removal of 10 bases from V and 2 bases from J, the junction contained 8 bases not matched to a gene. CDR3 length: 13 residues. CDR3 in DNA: TGTGCCATCCGGACAGGCCGAGCCTACGAGCAGTACTTC. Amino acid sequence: CAIRTGRAYEQYF.

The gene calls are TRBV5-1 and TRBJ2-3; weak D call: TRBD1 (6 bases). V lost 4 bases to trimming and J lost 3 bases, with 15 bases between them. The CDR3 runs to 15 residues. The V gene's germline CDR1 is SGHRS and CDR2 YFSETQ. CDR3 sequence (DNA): TGCGCCAGCAGCACCCAGACAGGCCAAACAGATACGCAGTATTTT. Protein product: CASSTQTGQTDTQYF.

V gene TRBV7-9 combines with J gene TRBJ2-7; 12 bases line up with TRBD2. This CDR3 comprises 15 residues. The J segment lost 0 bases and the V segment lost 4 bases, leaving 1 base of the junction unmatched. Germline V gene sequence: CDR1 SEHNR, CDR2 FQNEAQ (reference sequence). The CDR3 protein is CASSSSGGASYEQYF. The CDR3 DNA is TGTGCCAGCAGCTCTAGCGGGGGGGCCTCCTACGAGCAGTACTTC.

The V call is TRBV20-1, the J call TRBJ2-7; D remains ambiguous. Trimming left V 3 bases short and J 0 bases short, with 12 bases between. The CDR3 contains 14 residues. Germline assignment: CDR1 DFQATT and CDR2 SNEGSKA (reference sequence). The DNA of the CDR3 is TGCAGTGCTAGTTTCGACCCAAGCTCCTACGAGCAGTACTTC. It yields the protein CSASFDPSSYEQYF.